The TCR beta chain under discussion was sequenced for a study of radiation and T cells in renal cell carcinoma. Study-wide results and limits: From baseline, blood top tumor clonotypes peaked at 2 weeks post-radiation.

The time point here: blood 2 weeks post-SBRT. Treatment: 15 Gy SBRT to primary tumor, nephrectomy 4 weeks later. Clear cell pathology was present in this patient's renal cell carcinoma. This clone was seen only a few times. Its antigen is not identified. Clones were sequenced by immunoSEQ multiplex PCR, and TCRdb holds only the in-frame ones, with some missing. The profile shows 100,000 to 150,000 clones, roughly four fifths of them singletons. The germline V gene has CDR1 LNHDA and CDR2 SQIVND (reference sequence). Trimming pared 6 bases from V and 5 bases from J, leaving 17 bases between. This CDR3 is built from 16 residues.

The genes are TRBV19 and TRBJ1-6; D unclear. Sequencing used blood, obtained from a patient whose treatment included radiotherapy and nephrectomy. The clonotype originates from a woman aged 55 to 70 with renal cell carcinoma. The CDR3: CASSPAGYNNNSPLHF. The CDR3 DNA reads TGTGCCAGTAGCCCCGCCGGGTACAATAATAATTCACCCCTCCACTTT.